The present entry profiles one T cell receptor beta chain with its context. Its cognate antigen is unknown. Its ends do not fully match the called genes, so a read error is possible. The researchers produced TCR beta cDNA from around 500 ng total RNA with a constant-region primer. It was through three nested multiplex PCR rounds of slightly modified ARM-PCR that TCR beta libraries arose. The opening two PCR rounds, approximately 10 cycles each, paired TRBV1-TRBV30 forward primers with a C-beta reverse primer. TCRdb recomputed calls from the multiplex PCR reads with MiXCR, one row per CDR3 protein. The sample yields about 78,000 distinct CDR3 sequences, over 70% seen once. This sample stems from a study of tumor-infiltrating lymphocytes in primary liver carcinoma. Study background: Ages ranged from 30 to 69, with HCC or mixed HCC-cholangiocarcinoma.

Germline V CDR1 and CDR2: SGHNT, YENEEA. The CDR3 sequence is 16 residues long. Whole-study findings and limits: When set against blood, tumors had a significantly higher top-250-clone fraction (p = 0.039). A fraction of only about 7-25% of top clones appeared in all five tumor regions.

Investigators took RNA and DNA out together from approximately 22-30 mg of unsorted bulk tissue. Over 75% viable tumor cells were present in every tumor sample. The specimen sequenced was liver tumor tissue from sampling region 4. Noted subset: tumor region T4, right-lateral pole. The TCR originated in a woman in her sixties or seventies with primary liver carcinoma and hepatitis B virus infection. The chain has TRBV11-3 and TRBJ1-1; D not resolved. CDR3 sequence (DNA): TGTGCTAACAGCTTAGTCGGGGAATACCGGAACACCGAAGCTTTCTTT. Encoded protein: CANSLVGEYRNTEAFF.